The rows below give T cell receptor beta chains drawn from one sample of a study of response to subunit inactivated influenza vaccine. TCRdb re-called the RT-PCR reads with MiXCR, one entry per CDR3 protein. Of about 780,000 distinct CDR3 sequences in the sample, 18% were seen once. The sequenced sample was PBMCs from blood, obtained 5 to 6 days after vaccination. These receptors came from a man between 45 and 60 years old who received an inactivated influenza vaccine. Each CDR3 is given with its conserved first and last residue. A D gene is named only where the DNA matches it firmly. The listing skips clone size in some rows; elsewhere it reads once, few, many or a size class.

abundance	j_gene	v_gene	d_gene	CDR3aa	CDR3nt
.	TRBJ1-1	TRBV3-1	TRBD1	CASSQAQGAEAFF	TGTGCCAGCAGCCAAGCGCAGGGGGCTGAAGCTTTCTTT
few	TRBJ1-5	TRBV6-2/TRBV6-3	.	CASSYSGRRLTYQPQHF	TGTGCCAGCAGTTACTCAGGGAGGCGCCTTACGTATCAGCCCCAGCATTTT
few	TRBJ1-4	TRBV20-1	.	CSASRPGSNEKLFF	TGCAGTGCTAGTAGGCCGGGGTCGAATGAAAAACTGTTTTTT
few	TRBJ2-1	TRBV11-2	TRBD2	CASSIDGTSGGAYNEQFF	TGTGCCAGCAGCATAGATGGGACTAGCGGGGGGGCCTACAATGAGCAGTTCTTC
.	TRBJ2-1	TRBV11-2	TRBD2	CASSLVGSLAGVHNEQFF	TGTGCCAGCAGCTTAGTCGGTTCTCTAGCGGGAGTTCACAATGAGCAGTTCTTC
few	TRBJ2-2	TRBV5-1	.	CASSFVSSETGELFF	TGCGCCAGCAGCTTCGTCAGCTCGGAGACCGGGGAGCTGTTTTTT
.	TRBJ2-7	TRBV2	TRBD1	CASSVGTGYYEQYF	TGTGCCAGCAGTGTGGGGACAGGGTACTACGAGCAGTACTTC
few	TRBJ2-3	TRBV29-1	.	CSVRGGDTQYF	TGCAGCGTCAGGGGGGGGGATACGCAGTATTTT
few	TRBJ1-6	TRBV9	.	CASSPTHPDVGAPLHF	TGTGCCAGCAGCCCCACTCACCCGGATGTGGGAGCACCCCTCCACTTT
many	TRBJ2-3	TRBV7-2	.	CASSLSRTDTQYF	TGTGCCAGCAGCTTGAGTCGCACAGATACGCAGTATTTT
.	TRBJ1-3	TRBV7-9	.	CASSPRGPSSGNTIYF	TGTGCCAGCAGCCCGCGGGGGCCGAGCTCTGGAAACACCATATATTTT
.	TRBJ1-3	TRBV7-2	TRBD1	CASSLTGGAENTIYF	TGTGCCAGCAGCCTTACAGGGGGCGCGGAGAACACCATATATTTT
many	TRBJ2-1	TRBV7-9	TRBD2	CASSSRTSNEQFF	TGTGCCAGCAGCTCACGGACTAGCAATGAGCAGTTCTTC
.	TRBJ2-2	TRBV6-5	.	CASSYSDAPPGELFF	TGTGCCAGCAGTTACTCGGACGCGCCCCCCGGGGAGCTGTTTTTT
few	TRBJ1-4	TRBV4-1	.	CASSQGGDAEEKLFF	TGCGCCAGCAGCCAAGGGGGGGATGCGGAGGAAAAACTGTTTTTT
.	TRBJ1-1	TRBV6-1	TRBD1	CASSEHGQGLTEAFF	TGTGCCAGCAGTGAACATGGACAGGGGTTGACTGAAGCTTTCTTT
.	TRBJ1-2	TRBV6-5	.	CASSSEGYGYTF	TGTGCCAGCAGCAGCGAGGGCTATGGCTACACCTTC
.	TRBJ2-7	TRBV28	.	CASSLRVGDGESSYEQYF	TGTGCCAGCAGTTTAAGAGTGGGTGACGGCGAAAGCTCCTACGAGCAGTACTTC
few	TRBJ1-5	TRBV5-1	.	CASRAEPDNQPQHF	TGCGCCAGCAGGGCAGAGCCAGACAATCAGCCCCAGCATTTT
.	TRBJ2-6	TRBV12-3/TRBV12-4	.	CASSFRVGGSGANVLTF	TGTGCCAGCAGTTTTAGGGTAGGGGGGTCTGGGGCCAACGTCCTGACTTTC
few	TRBJ2-5	TRBV21-1	.	CASSKRGRIQETQYF	TGTGCCAGCAGCAAGAGAGGACGGATCCAAGAGACCCAGTACTTC
many	TRBJ2-3	TRBV29-1	.	CSVEGTPDTQYF	TGCAGCGTTGAGGGGACTCCAGATACGCAGTATTTT
.	TRBJ2-2	TRBV30	.	CAQRTVSTGELFF	TGTGCCCAACGGACCGTGAGCACCGGGGAGCTGTTTTTT
.	TRBJ2-1	TRBV20-1	TRBD2	CSASGGGNYNEQFF	TGCAGTGCTAGTGGCGGGGGGAACTACAATGAGCAGTTCTTC
.	TRBJ1-2	TRBV28	.	CASSLSGATGYGYTF	TGTGCCAGCAGTTTATCTGGGGCGACGGGCTATGGCTACACCTTC
.	TRBJ1-3	TRBV7-9	.	CASSQGGGNTIYF	TGTGCCAGCAGCCAAGGAGGGGGAAACACCATATATTTT
few	TRBJ2-1	TRBV10-2	.	CASDAPEIELSSYNEQFF	TGCGCCAGCGATGCTCCAGAAATCGAACTGAGCTCCTACAATGAGCAGTTCTTC
many	TRBJ2-2	TRBV12-3/TRBV12-4	TRBD1	CASSLQGTGELFF	TGTGCCAGCAGTCTACAGGGGACCGGGGAGCTGTTTTTT
.	TRBJ2-7	TRBV10-3	.	CAISESAQIHEQYF	TGTGCCATCAGTGAGTCTGCACAGATCCACGAGCAGTACTTC
many	TRBJ2-1	TRBV20-1	.	CSASRSSSSFEQFF	TGCAGTGCTAGTAGGTCGTCTAGCTCGTTTGAGCAGTTCTTC
.	TRBJ2-3	TRBV4-3	.	CASSQPGQLPDTQYF	TGCGCCAGCAGCCAACCGGGACAACTGCCAGATACGCAGTATTTT
.	TRBJ2-1	TRBV28	.	CASSYTSRNEQFF	TGTGCCAGCAGTTACACCAGTCGAAATGAGCAGTTCTTC
few	TRBJ2-7	TRBV20-1	.	CSAKRTATYEQYF	TGCAGTGCTAAGAGGACTGCAACCTACGAGCAGTACTTC
many	TRBJ2-7	TRBV5-5	TRBD1	CASSPQDRDEQYF	TGTGCCAGCAGCCCCCAAGACAGGGACGAGCAGTACTTC
many	TRBJ1-2	TRBV11-2	TRBD1	CASSSLRDSSGYTF	TGTGCCAGCAGCTCCCTCCGGGACAGTAGCGGCTACACCTTC
few	TRBJ2-7	TRBV28	.	CASSTYRASYEQYF	TGTGCCAGCAGTACCTACAGGGCGTCCTACGAGCAGTACTTC
.	TRBJ1-2	TRBV7-2	.	CASSLEQGYTF	TGTGCCAGCAGCTTAGAACAGGGCTACACCTTC
.	TRBJ2-5	TRBV10-1	.	CASSENGFQETQYF	TGCGCCAGCAGTGAGAACGGTTTCCAAGAGACCCAGTACTTC
few	TRBJ1-1	TRBV3-1	.	CASSQAQGTAEAFF	TGTGCCAGCAGCCAAGCCCAGGGGACCGCTGAAGCTTTCTTT
.	TRBJ2-4	TRBV7-2	.	CASSPEVGLAKNIQYF	TGTGCCAGCAGCCCCGAGGTGGGGCTCGCCAAAAACATTCAGTACTTC
few	TRBJ1-5	TRBV12-3/TRBV12-4	.	CASSSTVNSNQPQHF	TGTGCCAGCAGCTCTACAGTTAATAGCAATCAGCCCCAGCATTTT
few	TRBJ2-1	TRBV11-2	.	CASSPVGTSSYNEQFF	TGTGCCAGCAGCCCGGTCGGCACGAGCTCCTACAATGAGCAGTTCTTC
.	TRBJ2-3	TRBV4-2	.	CASSQDSAAGPDTQYF	TGTGCCAGCAGCCAAGATTCGGCGGCGGGCCCAGATACGCAGTATTTT
.	TRBJ2-5	TRBV3-1	TRBD2	CASSHPRRLAGKETQYF	TGTGCCAGCAGCCATCCTAGAAGGCTAGCGGGTAAAGAGACCCAGTACTTC
few	TRBJ1-5	TRBV3-1	.	CASSPEPTAWQPQHF	TGTGCCAGCAGCCCCGAGCCAACAGCGTGGCAGCCCCAGCATTTT
.	TRBJ2-1	TRBV6-1	TRBD2	CASRPGGGGIYNEQFF	TGTGCCAGCAGACCCGGGGGCGGGGGGATCTACAATGAGCAGTTCTTC
.	TRBJ2-6	TRBV28	.	CASSPGAGGDSGANVLTF	TGTGCCAGCAGCCCAGGGGCAGGAGGGGATTCTGGGGCCAACGTCCTGACTTTC
.	TRBJ2-2	TRBV29-1	.	CSVARVTGELFF	TGCAGCGTTGCCCGTGTCACCGGGGAGCTGTTTTTT
.	TRBJ2-7	TRBV12-3/TRBV12-4	.	CASSSDGGYEQYF	TGTGCCAGCAGTTCGGACGGAGGGTACGAGCAGTACTTC
few	TRBJ1-3	TRBV19	.	CASRSDTSGNTIYF	TGTGCCAGTAGAAGCGACACCTCTGGAAACACCATATATTTT
.	TRBJ2-7	TRBV18	.	CASSPKEREQYF	TGTGCCAGCTCACCAAAAGAAAGGGAGCAGTACTTC
few	TRBJ2-4	TRBV3-1	.	CASSQVAGSLAKNIQYF	TGTGCCAGCAGCCAAGTCGCTGGGAGTCTAGCCAAAAACATTCAGTACTTC
.	TRBJ2-7	TRBV6-1	TRBD1	CASKLGQGWYEQYF	TGTGCCAGCAAACTTGGACAGGGCTGGTACGAGCAGTACTTC
.	TRBJ1-6	TRBV7-2	.	CASTPDRYNSPLHF	TGTGCCAGCACACCGGACAGATATAATTCACCCCTCCACTTT
few	TRBJ1-5	TRBV5-6	TRBD1	CASSLLRGRNQPQHF	TGTGCCAGCAGCTTATTAAGGGGGCGCAATCAGCCCCAGCATTTT
few	TRBJ2-5	TRBV10-3	TRBD2	CAISEPTPGLAGGAETQYF	TGTGCCATCAGTGAGCCGACGCCGGGACTAGCGGGAGGAGCAGAGACCCAGTACTTC
.	TRBJ2-5	TRBV5-1	.	CASSEGISAHQETQYF	TGCGCCAGCAGCGAAGGCATATCGGCTCACCAAGAGACCCAGTACTTC
.	TRBJ2-3	TRBV12-3/TRBV12-4	TRBD1	CASGIPRGRPTDTQYF	TGTGCCAGCGGCATTCCCAGGGGGCGACCCACAGATACGCAGTATTTT
.	TRBJ1-1	TRBV28	TRBD1	CASSLGGQRGTEAFF	TGTGCCAGCAGTTTGGGGGGACAGAGGGGGACTGAAGCTTTCTTT
.	TRBJ2-1	TRBV6-2/TRBV6-3	TRBD1	CASSQTGTGVNEQFF	TGTGCCAGCAGCCAAACCGGGACAGGGGTTAATGAGCAGTTCTTC